Shown below are 16 T cell receptor beta chains from a single sample sequenced in a study of cytomegalovirus exposure and HLA in healthy donors. A multiplex PCR was run with 60 Vbeta primers and 13 Jbeta primers. Profiling relied on immunoSEQ multiplex PCR, and the TCRdb table lists in-frame clones only, not all of them. The repertoire holds about 98,000 clones, with 81% as singletons. The sample consisted of PBMCs. All receptors come from a man aged 40-49 years in good health and CMV-seronegative.

The table lists this clone with a few counts. The chain has TRBV6-1 and TRBJ2-2, with 10 bases aligning to TRBD1. V shed 3 bases, J shed 5 bases, and the junction held 3 bases outside the gene matches. CDR3 length: 15 amino acids. Per the germline V gene, CDR1 is MNHNS and CDR2 is SASEGT. Written as DNA, the CDR3 is TGTGCCAGCAGTGAGGACAGGGGGGCGACCGGGGAGCTGTTTTTT. This translates into CASSEDRGATGELFF.

The table lists this clone with a count of one. The chain joins TRBV6-1 to TRBJ1-4; D is ambiguous. Looked up from germline, CDR1 is MNHNS and CDR2 is SASEGT. Trimming shortened V by 1 base and J by 7 bases, and 19 bases separated the two germline ends. The CDR3 covers 17 residues. CDR3 DNA: TGTGCCAGCAGTGAAGAACCGGGAGTTCGTTTTGCTGAAAAACTGTTTTTT. Its protein product is CASSEEPGVRFAEKLFF.

This clone was detected a few times. The rearrangement uses TRBV5-6 and TRBJ2-7, with 9 nucleotides matching TRBD1. V lost 3 bases and J lost 7; bases outside the gene matches: 8. From germline, CDR1 is SGHDT and CDR2 YYEEEE. There are 14 residues in the CDR3. The CDR3 loop is CASSWGQGATEQYF. CDR3 bases: TGTGCCAGCAGCTGGGGACAGGGAGCTACGGAGCAGTACTTC.

This clone appeared a few times. The chain is built from TRBV6-5 and TRBJ2-7, with TRBD1 identical over 9 bases. Per germline, CDR1 MNHEY and CDR2 SVGAGI. The length of the CDR3 is 15 residues. V lost 0 bases to trimming and J lost 3 bases; unmatched junction nucleotides: 3. The CDR3 nucleotides are TGTGCCAGCAGTTACTCGACAGGGGGGAACTACGAGCAGTACTTC. Its translation: CASSYSTGGNYEQYF.

This clone was found a few times. This rearrangement joins TRBV5-1 to TRBJ2-7, with a weak D call TRBD1 (6 bases). CDR3 size: 14 residues. CDR1 is SGHRS, CDR2 YFSETQ, per germline. V lost 2 bases and J lost 2, with 11 bases in between. The CDR3 sequence is CASSFLHRAYEQYF. The CDR3 region has the DNA TGCGCCAGCAGCTTCTTACACAGGGCCTACGAGCAGTACTTC.

This clone was found once. The CDR3 sequence: CASSLSGSDYSNQPQHF. For the CDR3, the DNA is TGTGCCAGCAGTTTATCAGGGTCGGATTATAGCAATCAGCCCCAGCATTTT. This rearrangement joins TRBV28 to TRBJ1-5; weak D call: TRBD1 (5 bases). The CDR3 covers 17 residues. Germline V gives CDR1 MDHEN, CDR2 SYDVKM. Trimming removed 1 base at V and 0 bases at J, with 13 bases between.

The V and J genes are TRBV30 and TRBJ2-1; a weak D match, TRBD2 (7 bases). CDR1 GTSNPN and CDR2 SVGIG come from the germline V gene (reference sequence). There are 15 residues in the CDR3. Trimming took off 3 bases at V and 8 bases at J, with 20 bases between the two ends. The CDR3 region has the DNA TGTGCCTGGAGCCAGCCCGGGCCGGGGGGCTATGAGCAGTTCTTC. It specifies CAWSQPGPGGYEQFF.

This clone was picked up one time. The chain has TRBV28 and TRBJ2-1; 13 bases align to TRBD2. From germline, CDR1 is MDHEN and CDR2 SYDVKM. This CDR3 is 15 amino acids long. V shed 4 bases, J shed 8 bases, and the junction held 5 bases outside the gene matches. The CDR3 loop is CASSSPGTSGDEQFF. CDR3 sequence (DNA): TGTGCCAGCAGTTCCCCCGGGACTAGCGGGGATGAGCAGTTCTTC.

The chain uses TRBV28 and TRBJ1-5, with D unresolved. V lost 3 bases and J 0 bases, leaving 3 bases between the germline ends. Germline loops: CDR1 MDHEN, CDR2 SYDVKM. The CDR3 is 13 amino acids. CDR3 amino acids: CASSLYSNQPQHF. The CDR3 DNA is TGTGCCAGCAGTTTGTATAGCAATCAGCCCCAGCATTTT.

The chain has TRBV4-3 and TRBJ2-5; no clear D. V was pared by 0 bases and J by 5 bases, with 19 bases between. The germline gives CDR1 LGHNA, CDR2 YSLEER. The CDR3 length is 17 residues. The CDR3 nucleotides are TGCGCCAGCAGCCAAGAGCGTGTATTACCCGGCAGGGAGACCCAGTACTTC. Its translation: CASSQERVLPGRETQYF.

This chain connects TRBV5-4 to TRBJ1-2, with 8 nucleotides matching TRBD1. Trimming removed 4 bases from V and 4 bases from J; junction bases left unmatched: 6. This CDR3 has 14 amino acids. The germline V gene encodes CDR1 SGHNT and CDR2 YYREEE (reference sequence). The DNA for the CDR3 is TGTGCCAGCAGCGGACAGGGTGAGGTCTATGGCTACACCTTC. This encodes CASSGQGEVYGYTF.

CDR3 DNA sequence: TGTGCCAGCAGTCCCGCGGGCGGGACAGGGGGGACCCAGTACTTC. This sequence encodes CASSPAGGTGGTQYF. The chain has TRBV7-3 and TRBJ2-5; 11 bases agree with TRBD1. CDR1 and CDR2 from the germline V gene are SGHTA and FQGTGA. The trim removed 6 bases at V and 7 bases at J, leaving 10 bases unmatched. CDR3 length: 15 amino acids. Based on the CDR3 plus reference TRBV7-3 and TRBJ2-5, the full variable domain is GAGVSQTPSNKVTEKGKYVELRCDPISGHTALYWYRQSLGQGPEFLIYFQGTGAADDSGLPNDRFFAVRPEGSVSTLKIQRTERGDSAVYLCASSPAGGTGGTQYFGPGTRLLVL.

J is TRBJ1-5 and V is TRBV6-5, with TRBD1 identical over 8 bases. The CDR3 is made up of 14 amino acids. The trim removed 6 bases at V and 2 bases at J, leaving 3 bases unmatched. Germline lookup yields CDR1 MNHEY and CDR2 SVGAGI. CDR3 residues: CASRPGQGNQPQHF. The DNA for the CDR3 is TGTGCCAGCAGACCGGGACAGGGCAATCAGCCCCAGCATTTT.

V is TRBV5-1 and J is TRBJ2-7; TRBD2 aligns across 8 bases. This CDR3 contains 14 residues. Unmatched junction bases numbered 7, after V lost 3 bases and J lost 5 bases. Germline V CDR1 and CDR2: SGHRS, YFSETQ. The CDR3 sequence: CASSSDGGGNEQYF. CDR3 coding DNA: TGCGCCAGCAGCTCGGACGGCGGGGGGAACGAGCAGTACTTC.

This chain joins TRBV5-4 and TRBJ1-2; 7 nucleotides agree with TRBD1. V gave up 3 bases and J gave up 4 bases; unmatched junction bases: 6. Germline CDR1 reads SGHNT; CDR2 reads YYREEE (reference sequence). CDR3 length: 14 amino acids. The DNA for the CDR3 is TGTGCCAGCAGCTCGCAAGGGGGCAGCTATGGCTACACCTTC. It is translated as CASSSQGGSYGYTF.

The chain couples TRBV7-9 to TRBJ2-5; 10 positions match TRBD1. This CDR3 is built from 15 residues. V shed 5 bases, J shed 5 bases, and the junction held 8 bases outside the gene matches. The V gene's germline CDR1 is SEHNR and CDR2 FQNEAQ (reference sequence). The CDR3 loop is CASSPLTGGRETQYF. In DNA form, the CDR3 reads TGTGCCAGCAGCCCTTTGACAGGGGGCCGGGAGACCCAGTACTTC.